This T cell receptor beta chain was retrieved from a study of blood T cells in healthy people across ages. Note on this clonotype: One base away lies a much larger clone, so this may be a sequencing read error.

The CDR3 length is 15 residues. Germline lookup yields CDR1 SGHRS and CDR2 YFSETQ. The use of a sample-barcoded 5' primer and a J-beta primer mix characterized a second PCR of roughly 7 to 12 cycles. MiXCR was run by TCRdb on the 5' RACE reads, yielding one entry per CDR3 protein. Here the sample spans over a million distinct CDR3 sequences, more than 40% being singletons. The sequence was collected from a woman between 55 and 75 years old in good health. The sample consisted of blood. This rearrangement joins TRBV5-1 to TRBJ2-5; D is possibly TRBD2 (5 bases). The better agreement between TRBJ2-7 and the DNA end casts doubt on the J call. The CDR3 DNA reads TGCGCCAGCAGATCCCAAGCCGGGCCAGCGGACGAGCAGTACTTC. Amino acid sequence: CASRSQAGPADEQYF.